The 10 T cell receptor beta chains below come from one sample, sequenced in a study of blood T cell repertoires in COVID-19. This table comes from immunoSEQ multiplex PCR, and its TCRdb copy is limited to in-frame clones, with some not included. The sample includes about 39,000 clones, approximately 83% of them seen just once. The source material was peripheral blood. The receptors come from a man in his forties or fifties with active COVID-19.

The rearrangement links TRBV11-3 to TRBJ2-1; 9 positions agree with TRBD1. V shed 5 bases and J 7 bases; nucleotides not matched to a gene: 9. From germline, CDR1 is SGHNT and CDR2 YENEEA. CDR3 length: 15 amino acids. DNA of the CDR3: TGTGCCAGCAGCCTAACAGGGGGCGAAGGGAATGAGCAGTTCTTC. Amino acid sequence: CASSLTGGEGNEQFF.

The rearrangement links TRBV29-1 to TRBJ2-1, with D tentatively TRBD2 (5 bases). This CDR3 is built from 13 residues. Germline V gene sequence: CDR1 SQVTM, CDR2 ANQGSEA. The V and J ends lost 4 bases and 0 bases respectively, with 7 bases between them. DNA of the CDR3: TGCAGCGTTGTACTAGTCTCCTACAATGAGCAGTTCTTC. It yields the protein CSVVLVSYNEQFF.

This clone has more than one count but fewer than ten. The rearrangement uses TRBV27 and TRBJ1-2; 10 bases fit TRBD1. This CDR3 is 20 amino acids long. Trimming took 6 bases from V and 1 from J; bases not matched to a gene: 20. The V gene's germline CDR1 is MNHEY and CDR2 SMNVEV (reference sequence). CDR3 residues: CASRLRGGQGIRQLNYGYTF. The CDR3 DNA is TGTGCCAGCAGGCTCAGGGGGGGACAGGGGATACGTCAACTTAACTATGGCTACACCTTC.

The chain carries TRBV9 and TRBJ2-3; 8 bases agree with TRBD2. Trimming cost V 3 bases and J 2 bases; bases outside gene matches: 5. There are 15 residues in the CDR3. The germline V gene encodes CDR1 SGDLS and CDR2 YYNGEE. The CDR3 DNA reads TGTGCCAGCAGCGGTAGCGGGATGGTCACAGATACGCAGTATTTT. Its protein is CASSGSGMVTDTQYF.

This clone turned up a few times. V usage is TRBV10-3 and J usage is TRBJ1-1; D call uncertain. CDR1 and CDR2 (germline): ENHRY, SYGVKD. Trimming left V 10 bases short and J 0 bases short, with 12 bases between. This CDR3 contains 13 residues. CDR3 protein: CATSPELNTEAFF. The CDR3 DNA sequence: TGTGCCACTAGCCCTGAGTTGAACACTGAAGCTTTCTTT.

This clone was seen once. The chain has TRBV1 and TRBJ2-1; the D call of TRBD2 is as the table states it, not checked on the DNA. TRBV1 is deemed a pseudogene. The CDR3 runs to 17 residues. CDR3 region: CTSSQRREREGSYEQFF. The DNA for the CDR3 is TGCACCAGCAGCCAACGCAGGGAGCGGGAGGGCAGTTATGAGCAGTTCTTC.

The J gene is TRBJ1-5, the V gene TRBV6-5; D possibly corresponds to TRBD1 (6 bases). Germline CDR1 and CDR2: MNHEY and SVGAGI. The V and J ends lost 6 bases and 6 bases respectively, with 18 bases between them. The CDR3 runs 15 residues. The CDR3 here is CASRVQGGWGQPQHF. The CDR3 nucleotides read TGTGCCAGCAGAGTACAGGGAGGGTGGGGTCAGCCCCAGCATTTT.

V usage is TRBV7-2 and J usage is TRBJ2-5, with TRBD1 identical over 7 bases. The length of the CDR3 is 16 residues. With 6 bases clipped from V and 2 bases from J, the junction kept 12 bases outside the gene matches. Germline lookup yields CDR1 SGHTA and CDR2 FQGNSA. Written as DNA, the CDR3 is TGTGCCAGCAGTCCGGGGACAGCCTTATTTCAAGAGACCCAGTACTTC. It encodes CASSPGTALFQETQYF.

This chain connects TRBV4-2 to TRBJ1-3; perhaps TRBD1 as D (5 bases). Between the trimmed V and J ends, which lost 0 bases and 0 bases, there was a span of 6 bases. Germline CDR1 reads LGHNA; CDR2 reads YNFKEQ. The length of the CDR3 is 15 residues. The CDR3 spells CASSQEGDSGNTIYF. The CDR3 nucleotides read TGTGCCAGCAGCCAAGAAGGGGACTCTGGAAACACCATATATTTT.

The chain uses TRBV30 and TRBJ1-2, with D perhaps matching TRBD1 (5 bases). Per the germline V gene, CDR1 is GTSNPN and CDR2 is SVGIG (reference sequence). CDR3 length: 14 residues. The V end was cut by 3 bases, the J end by 5 bases, with 16 bases between. The CDR3 DNA follows: TGTGCCTGGAGAGTTAAGGGGCCTAGATATGGCTACACCTTC. Amino acids: CAWRVKGPRYGYTF.